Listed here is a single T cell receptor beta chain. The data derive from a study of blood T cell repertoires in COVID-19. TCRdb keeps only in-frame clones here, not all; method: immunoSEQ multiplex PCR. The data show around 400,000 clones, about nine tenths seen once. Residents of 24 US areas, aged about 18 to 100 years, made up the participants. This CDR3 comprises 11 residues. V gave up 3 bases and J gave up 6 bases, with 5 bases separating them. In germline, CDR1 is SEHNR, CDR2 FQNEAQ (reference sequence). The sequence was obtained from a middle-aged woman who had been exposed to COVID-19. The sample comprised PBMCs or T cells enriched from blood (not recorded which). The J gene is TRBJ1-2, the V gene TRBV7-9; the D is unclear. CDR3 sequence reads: CASSFRHGYTF. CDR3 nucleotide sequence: TGTGCCAGCAGCTTTCGTCATGGCTACACCTTC.